This entry lists 8 T cell receptor beta chains sequenced from one sample in a study of vaccination and CD4 T cells after COVID-19. Treatment noted: approximately nine-day PBMC culture with coronavirus spike peptide pools or control peptides (ViraFEST assay). Ahead of the COVID-19 pandemic (2011-2018), the CD4+ T cells of the unexposed donor were collected. These receptors' targets are unknown. Oncomine TCR Beta short-read sequencing was applied to DNA from cultured CD4+ T cells. Cultured CD4+ T cells yielded the extracted genomic DNA. TCRdb re-analysed the PCR reads in MiXCR, keeping a single row per CDR3 protein. The table has 9,000 to 10,000 distinct CDR3 sequences, roughly 40% seen once. The sample taken for sequencing was CD4+ T cells from blood, cultured in vitro. The receptors come from a human donor in good health.

The chain joins TRBV6-2 or TRBV6-3 to TRBJ2-7, with a weak D call TRBD1 (6 bases). Trimming shortened V by 2 bases and J by 5 bases, and 22 bases separated the two germline ends. This CDR3 has 17 residues. Germline V gene data show CDR1 as MNHEY and CDR2 as SVGEGT. The CDR3 nucleotides read TGTGCCAGCAGTTACGTCGGACCTTTTGACAGGTCCCACGAGCAGTACTTC. It is translated as CASSYVGPFDRSHEQYF.

This sequence joins TRBV19 and TRBJ1-2; 9 bases map to TRBD1. CDR3 length: 13 residues. Germline CDR1 LNHDA, CDR2 SQIVND (reference sequence). The junction had 5 bases not matched to a gene; V was cut back by 5 bases and J by 7 bases. The CDR3: CASSPVTGGGYTF. The CDR3 region has the DNA TGTGCCAGTAGTCCAGTGACAGGGGGTGGCTACACCTTC. Using reference TRBV19 and TRBJ1-2 for the parts outside the CDR3, the full variable domain is DGGITQSPKYLFRKEGQNVTLSCEQNLNHDAMYWYRQDPGQGLRLIYYSQIVNDFQKGDIAEGYSVSREKKESFPLTVTSAQKNPTAFYLCASSPVTGGGYTFGSGTRLTVV.

This clonotype is medium-sized in the sample. This chain links TRBV20-1 with TRBJ2-5; possibly TRBD1 or TRBD2 for D (7 bases each). CDR1 DFQATT and CDR2 SNEGSKA come from the germline V gene (reference sequence). This CDR3 spans 14 amino acids. The CDR3 DNA sequence: TGCGGGGGCTGTGGGAGGGGGCCTAAGACGGCCCAGTACTTC. This encodes CGGCGRGPKTAQYF.

The table lists this clonotype with a few counts. In DNA form, the CDR3 reads TGTGCCAGCAGCTCTGGGACAGGGAACTATGGCTACACCTTC. Translated, it gives CASSSGTGNYGYTF. The chain links TRBV7-9 to TRBJ1-2, with 9 bases that match TRBD1. V shed 4 bases and J 2 bases; nucleotides not matched to a gene: 2. The CDR3 runs 14 residues. Germline V CDR1 and CDR2: SEHNR, FQNEAQ (reference sequence).

This clonotype was detected once. Mismatch with germline at one junction end may stem from a read error. The chain carries TRBV6-5 and TRBJ2-5, with TRBD1 matching over 7 bases. Germline CDR1 is MNHEY and CDR2 is SVGAGI. The CDR3 is 13 residues long. The CDR3: CASSLRGQETRYF. The DNA for the CDR3 is TGTGCCAGCAGTTTGAGGGGGCAGGAGACCCGGTACTTC.

This clonotype is classed as medium-sized (0.01 to 0.1%). The chain has TRBV20-1 and TRBJ2-1, with D possibly matching TRBD2 (5 bases). The CDR3 has 16 amino acids. The germline V gene encodes CDR1 DFQATT and CDR2 SNEGSKA (reference sequence). The V end was cut by 3 bases, the J end by 5 bases, with 20 bases between. The chain's CDR3 is CSASRRLAGKDNEQFF. CDR3 in DNA: TGCAGTGCTAGCCGACGACTGGCGGGTAAGGACAATGAGCAGTTCTTC.

Concerning this clonotype itself: A single base separates this from a much larger clone, so it may be a read error. The chain combines TRBV20-1 with TRBJ1-1, with D unclear. The V and J ends lost 3 bases and 5 bases respectively, with 13 bases between them. The length of the CDR3 is 13 residues. Germline-derived CDR1 and CDR2 are DFQATT and SNEGSKA (reference sequence). This CDR3 reads CSARFGDLTEAFF. CDR3 sequence (DNA): TGCAGTGCTAGGTTCGGCGACCTAACTGAAGCTTTCTTT.

This clonotype turned up a few times. The chain has TRBV7-2 and TRBJ2-3; possible D gene TRBD2, 6 bases. CDR1 and CDR2 (germline): SGHTA, FQGNSA. CDR3 length: 15 amino acids. The V gene lost 5 bases and the J gene lost 4 bases, with 16 bases spanning the gap. This chain's CDR3 is CASSPSLAFADTQYF. In nucleotides, the CDR3 is TGTGCCAGCAGCCCCAGTCTAGCGTTTGCAGATACGCAGTATTTT.